This T cell receptor beta chain is drawn from a study of T cell repertoires in cytomegalovirus infection. TCRdb independently ran MiXCR on the reads; one entry per CDR3 protein. Among over 300,000 distinct CDR3 sequences listed, more than 8% were seen once. Study-wide results and limits: Individuals carrying CMV plus the relevant HLA were identified by cumulative frequency of public TCR beta families. Clonotype analysis showed dominance of the ex vivo response by HLA-C-restricted CMV-specific TCR beta clonotypes.

As for this clonotype: Its target is unknown.

Germline lookup yields CDR1 MNHNY and CDR2 SVGAGI (reference sequence). This CDR3 contains 13 residues. V was trimmed by 5 bases and J by 10 bases, leaving 17 bases between them. The V gene is TRBV6-6, the J gene TRBJ1-1; possible D gene TRBD1, 5 bases. The sample comprised PBMCs. The receptor was derived from a human donor in good health (CMV status not recorded). Some clones in this sample may be carry-over from other donors' samples. The CDR3 DNA reads TGTGCCAGCAGTCTTGGACATCCCCTGGTAGCTTTCTTT. This translates into CASSLGHPLVAFF.